This is a list of T cell receptor beta chains from one sample in a study of blood T cell repertoires in COVID-19. Sequencing was performed with immunoSEQ multiplex PCR; in TCRdb, only in-frame clones are kept and a portion is missing. The sample contains some 400,000 clones, roughly 86% of which appear only once. The sample comprised peripheral blood. These receptors originate from a human donor with acute or convalescent COVID-19. The donor label of this sample is uncertain. The conserved cysteine and the conserved F or W are not part of the CDR3 here. Clone size appears in some rows only: once, few, many, or a class for an expanded clone.

CDR3 length: 13
clone size: .
V gene: TRBV7-2
CDR3 protein: ASSFGQGAMQPQH

CDR3 length: 15
clone size: .
V gene: TRBV3-1/TRBV3-2
CDR3 protein: ASSRGDRGLGANVLT

CDR3 length: 11
clone size: .
V gene: TRBV27
CDR3 protein: ATKRTGNSPLH

CDR3 length: 13
clone size: .
V gene: TRBV19
CDR3 protein: ATSLSGSRGETQY

CDR3 length: 10
clone size: .
V gene: TRBV7-9
CDR3 protein: ASSLEGSEAF

CDR3 length: 11
clone size: .
V gene: TRBV2
CDR3 protein: ASSGDYGSEAF

CDR3 length: 11
clone size: .
V gene: TRBV5-4
CDR3 protein: ASSRAGNYGYT

CDR3 length: 14
clone size: .
V gene: TRBV18
CDR3 protein: ASSPRQGAATGELF

CDR3 length: 11
clone size: few
V gene: TRBV6-5
CDR3 protein: ASSTGTGGGYT

CDR3 length: 14
clone size: .
V gene: TRBV2
CDR3 protein: ASSGLGTSGDIEQF

CDR3 length: 13
clone size: once
V gene: TRBV10-2
CDR3 protein: ASSEAGGGNQPQH

CDR3 length: 14
clone size: .
V gene: TRBV5-1
CDR3 protein: ASSLALSSNQETQY

CDR3 length: 10
clone size: .
V gene: TRBV18
CDR3 protein: ASSSTNQPQH

CDR3 length: 10
clone size: .
V gene: TRBV29-1
CDR3 protein: SVVQGNTEAF

CDR3 length: 13
clone size: .
V gene: TRBV29-1
CDR3 protein: SVEALAGDDYEQY

CDR3 length: 13
clone size: once
V gene: TRBV19
CDR3 protein: ASSIVGSGNSPLH

CDR3 length: 14
clone size: .
V gene: TRBV18
CDR3 protein: ASSPPRTSKPNEQF

CDR3 length: 12
clone size: .
V gene: TRBV11-2
CDR3 protein: ASSFPGSYNEQF

CDR3 length: 10
clone size: .
V gene: TRBV3-1/TRBV3-2
CDR3 protein: ASSRSGSEQY

CDR3 length: 12
clone size: once
V gene: TRBV18
CDR3 protein: ASSKDSSGNTIY

CDR3 length: 11
clone size: .
V gene: TRBV5-1
CDR3 protein: ASSLGGGETQY

CDR3 length: 13
clone size: .
V gene: TRBV28
CDR3 protein: ASSLNPSFTGELF